A single sample is the source of the 14 T cell receptor beta chains below, sequenced in a study of PD-L1 blockade in urothelial cancer. Described time point: pretreatment peripheral blood. Profiled with immunoSEQ multiplex PCR; TCRdb holds only in-frame clones, not every one. Among about 63,000 clones listed, around 86% were seen once. The starting material was PBMCs, obtained around atezolizumab (anti-PD-L1) treatment. These receptors all stem from a man between 65 and 85 years old with urothelial cancer.

The chain joins TRBV7-6 to TRBJ2-7; 7 bases align to TRBD2. The trim removed 5 bases at V and 3 bases at J, leaving 13 bases unmatched. The germline gives CDR1 SGHVS, CDR2 FNYEAQ. The CDR3 runs to 16 residues. The CDR3 loop reads CASSPRFGTTNYEQYF. As DNA, the CDR3 is TGTGCCAGCAGCCCCAGGTTTGGGACTACAAACTACGAGCAGTACTTC.

The chain recombines TRBV7-2 with TRBJ2-7, with 8 bases matching TRBD1. V lost 1 base and J lost 4; bases outside the gene matches: 15. Germline V gene data show CDR1 as SGHTA and CDR2 as FQGNSA. This CDR3 comprises 18 residues. The CDR3 bases are TGTGCCAGCAGCTTAGGTTTTGGGGGGAGGACAGGGTCGTACGAGCAGTACTTC. It yields the protein CASSLGFGGRTGSYEQYF.

V is TRBV10-1 and J is TRBJ1-1; TRBD1 aligns across 9 bases. The ends lost 7 bases at V and 12 bases at J; junction bases unmatched: 12. CDR1 WNHNN and CDR2 SYGVQD come from the germline V gene (reference sequence). The CDR3 contains 13 residues. For the CDR3, the DNA is TGCGCCAGCAATGGGGACAGGGACGGTGAGACTTTCTTT. Encoded protein: CASNGDRDGETFF.

This clone was seen more than once but under ten times. This chain connects TRBV7-9 to TRBJ2-1, with D maybe TRBD1 (6 bases). The germline gives CDR1 SEHNR, CDR2 FQNEAQ (reference sequence). The CDR3 loop spans 14 amino acids. Trimming took 1 base from V and 6 from J, leaving 10 bases between them. The CDR3 spells CASSLGGLRNEQFF. The CDR3 DNA follows: TGTGCCAGCAGCTTAGGGGGGCTCCGCAATGAGCAGTTCTTC.

CDR3 nucleotides: TGTGCCAGCTCGCGACAGGGTGGGAGCAATCAGCCCCAGCATTTT. Translated: CASSRQGGSNQPQHF. The chain carries TRBV18 and TRBJ1-5; 7 positions agree with TRBD1. The germline CDR1 and CDR2 sequences are KGHSH and LQKENI. The CDR3 has 15 amino acids. The trim removed 6 bases at V and 1 base at J, leaving 6 bases unmatched. Full variable domain (outside the CDR3, taken from reference TRBV18 and TRBJ1-5): NAGVMQNPRHLVRRRGQEARLRCSPMKGHSHVYWYRQLPEEGLKFMVYLQKENIIDESGMPKERFSAEFPKEGPSILRIQQVVRGDSAAYFCASSRQGGSNQPQHFGDGTRLSIL.

The chain employs TRBV28 and TRBJ1-4; weak D call: TRBD1 (6 bases). The germline gives CDR1 MDHEN, CDR2 SYDVKM. The CDR3 has 14 amino acids. The V gene lost 6 bases and the J gene lost 13 bases, with 21 bases spanning the gap. CDR3 nucleotides: TGTGCCAGCAGGTCTGCGGGGGGCTCTAGCGTACTGTTTTTT. This gives the protein CASRSAGGSSVLFF.

V usage is TRBV6-6 and J usage is TRBJ2-1; 8 bases map to TRBD1. The CDR3 extends over 16 amino acids. Germline V gene lookup returns CDR1 MNHNY and CDR2 SVGAGI (reference sequence). V lost 6 bases to trimming and J lost 6 bases; unmatched junction nucleotides: 13. The chain's CDR3 is CASRPQGEGIRNEQFF. CDR3 DNA sequence: TGTGCCAGCAGACCACAGGGGGAAGGGATACGCAATGAGCAGTTCTTC.

The V call is TRBV14, the J call TRBJ2-1; 8 nucleotides line up with TRBD2. CDR1 SGHDN and CDR2 FVKESK come from the germline V gene. Unmatched junction bases numbered 9, after V lost 4 bases and J lost 4 bases. The CDR3 extends over 16 amino acids. The CDR3 DNA sequence: TGTGCCAGCAGCCTGCAACTAGCGGCGCCTTACAATGAGCAGTTCTTC. Amino acid sequence: CASSLQLAAPYNEQFF.

The chain uses TRBV5-1 and TRBJ2-1, with D perhaps TRBD1 (5 bases). CDR1 SGHRS and CDR2 YFSETQ come from the germline V gene. Trimming stripped 1 base from V and 8 bases from J, with 13 bases between. The length of the CDR3 is 14 residues. This CDR3 is CASSLHQGVDEQFF. DNA for the CDR3: TGCGCCAGCAGCTTGCATCAGGGTGTCGATGAGCAGTTCTTC.

The chain uses TRBV7-9 and TRBJ1-2; possible D gene TRBD1, 5 bases. The length of the CDR3 is 14 residues. V lost 5 bases to trimming and J lost 7 bases, with 17 bases between them. The germline CDR1 and CDR2 sequences are SEHNR and FQNEAQ (reference sequence). The CDR3 coding sequence is TGTGCCAGCAGCCCCCTGGGGGGTTCGGGTGGCTACACCTTC. Residues: CASSPLGGSGGYTF.

This chain connects TRBV4-2 to TRBJ1-2, with 7 bases aligning to TRBD1. J lost 0 bases, V lost 1 base, and 5 bases had no gene match. The CDR3 consists of 16 residues. Germline CDR1 and CDR2: LGHNA and YNFKEQ. CDR3 DNA: TGTGCCAGCAGCCAAGGGGGGACAGAAGCTAACTATGGCTACACCTTC. Its translation: CASSQGGTEANYGYTF.

The CDR3 DNA is TGTGCCACCAGCAGAGGTAGCGGGAGGGTCCCCTCTGGGGCCAACGTCCTGACTTTC. Translated, it gives CATSRGSGRVPSGANVLTF. The chain couples TRBV15 to TRBJ2-6, with 11 bases lining up with TRBD2. This CDR3 has 19 residues. Germline CDR1 and CDR2: LNHNV and YYDKDF (reference sequence). Unmatched junction bases numbered 5, after V lost 1 base and J lost 0 bases.

CDR3: CASSQDTGGLSGNTIYF. The CDR3 bases are TGCGCCAGCAGCCAAGATACAGGGGGCCTTTCTGGAAACACCATATATTTT. This chain connects TRBV4-1 to TRBJ1-3, with 9 bases fitting TRBD1. The trim removed 0 bases at V and 1 base at J, leaving 4 bases unmatched. The CDR3 is 17 residues long. The germline gives CDR1 MGHRA, CDR2 YSYEKL.

The gene calls are TRBV29-1 and TRBJ2-3, with 8 bases aligning to TRBD1. Germline CDR1 reads SQVTM; CDR2 reads ANQGSEA. J lost 4 bases, V lost 4 bases, and 7 bases had no gene match. This CDR3 spans 14 amino acids. DNA for the CDR3: TGCAGCGTTGCGGCGACAGGGGTTGCAGATACGCAGTATTTT. Its protein product is CSVAATGVADTQYF.